This T cell receptor beta chain came from a study of cytomegalovirus exposure and HLA in healthy donors. Study overall: T cells numbering about 179 million yielded 117 million unique TCR beta sequences in an earlier analysis.

The PCR employed 60 Vbeta primers together with 13 Jbeta primers. The method was immunoSEQ multiplex PCR; TCRdb's version includes in-frame clones alone and lacks a portion of them. Of more than 95,000 clones in the sample, over 75% were seen once. Regarding donors, all were healthy bone marrow donors. These donors counted as nominally healthy when sampled, but unrecorded immune exposures were likely. This TCR was sampled from a man aged 30 to 45 in good health and CMV-seropositive. The sample taken for sequencing was PBMCs.

Written as DNA, the CDR3 is TGTGCCAGCTCAGAAAGAGGGGGCTATGGCTACACCTTC. Translated: CASSERGGYGYTF. The gene calls are TRBV18 and TRBJ1-2; D might be TRBD1 (6 bases). V lost 5 bases and J 4 bases, leaving 11 bases between the germline ends. The CDR3 spans 13 residues. CDR1 KGHSH and CDR2 LQKENI come from the germline V gene. The whole variable domain, remainder taken from reference TRBV18 and TRBJ1-2, is NAGVMQNPRHLVRRRGQEARLRCSPMKGHSHVYWYRQLPEEGLKFMVYLQKENIIDESGMPKERFSAEFPKEGPSILRIQQVVRGDSAAYFCASSERGGYGYTFGSGTRLTVV.